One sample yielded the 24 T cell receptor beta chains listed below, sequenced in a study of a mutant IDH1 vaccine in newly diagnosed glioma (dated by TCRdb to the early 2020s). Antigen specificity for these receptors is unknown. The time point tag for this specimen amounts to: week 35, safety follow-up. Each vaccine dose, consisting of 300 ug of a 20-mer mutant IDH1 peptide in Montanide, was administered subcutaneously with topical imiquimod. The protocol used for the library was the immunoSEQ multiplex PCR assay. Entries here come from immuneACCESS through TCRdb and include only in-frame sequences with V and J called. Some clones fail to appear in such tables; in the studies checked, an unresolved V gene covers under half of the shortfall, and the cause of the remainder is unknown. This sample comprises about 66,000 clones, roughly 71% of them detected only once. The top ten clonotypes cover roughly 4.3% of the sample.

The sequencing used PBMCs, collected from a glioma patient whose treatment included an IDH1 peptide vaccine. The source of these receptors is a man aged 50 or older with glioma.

CDR3 amino acids: CAWSTPYRGQNQPQHF. The CDR3 region has the DNA TGTGCCTGGAGTACCCCCTACAGGGGGCAGAATCAGCCCCAGCATTTT. The chain couples TRBV30 to TRBJ1-5, with 9 bases aligning to TRBD1. Germline assignment: CDR1 GTSNPN and CDR2 SVGIG (reference sequence). Trimming cost V 2 bases and J 4 bases; bases outside gene matches: 9. The CDR3 contains 16 residues.

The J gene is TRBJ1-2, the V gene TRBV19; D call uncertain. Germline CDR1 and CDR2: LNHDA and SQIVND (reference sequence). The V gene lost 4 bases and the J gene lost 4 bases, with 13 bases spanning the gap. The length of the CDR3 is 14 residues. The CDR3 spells CASSTDRDLYGYTF. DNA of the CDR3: TGTGCCAGTAGTACCGACCGAGACCTCTATGGCTACACCTTC.

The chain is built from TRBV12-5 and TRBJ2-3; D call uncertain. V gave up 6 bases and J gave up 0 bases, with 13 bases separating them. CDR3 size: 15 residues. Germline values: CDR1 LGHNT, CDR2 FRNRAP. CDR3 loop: CASGSSGSSTDTQYF. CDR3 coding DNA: TGTGCTAGTGGCTCCTCGGGCTCTAGCACAGATACGCAGTATTTT.

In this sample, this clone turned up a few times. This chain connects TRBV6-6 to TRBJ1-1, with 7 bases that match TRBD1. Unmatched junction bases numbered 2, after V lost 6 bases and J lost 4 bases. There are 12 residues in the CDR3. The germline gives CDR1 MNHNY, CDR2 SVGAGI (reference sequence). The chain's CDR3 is CASRSGGTEAFF. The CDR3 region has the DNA TGTGCCAGCAGGTCAGGGGGCACTGAAGCTTTCTTT.

CDR3 in DNA: TGTGCCATCAAGGAGGGGCGGGTCGGGAACACTGAAGCTTTCTTT. Its translation: CAIKEGRVGNTEAFF. The chain links TRBV10-3 to TRBJ1-1, with D possibly being TRBD1 (5 bases). V lost 7 bases, J lost 1 base, and 16 bases lay in between. The CDR3 is made up of 15 amino acids. CDR1 is ENHRY and CDR2 is SYGVKD in the germline V gene.

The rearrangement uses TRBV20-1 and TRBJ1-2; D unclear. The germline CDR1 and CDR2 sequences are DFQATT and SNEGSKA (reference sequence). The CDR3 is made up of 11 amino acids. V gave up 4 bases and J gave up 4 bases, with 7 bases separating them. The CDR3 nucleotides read TGCAGTGCTAAACTTCTCTATGGCTACACCTTC. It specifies CSAKLLYGYTF.

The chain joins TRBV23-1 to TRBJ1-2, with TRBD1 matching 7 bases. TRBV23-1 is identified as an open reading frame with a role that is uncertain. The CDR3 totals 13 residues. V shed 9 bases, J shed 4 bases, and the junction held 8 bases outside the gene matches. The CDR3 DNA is TGCGCCAGTCCGGGACAGAGATTCTATGGCTACACCTTC. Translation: CASPGQRFYGYTF.

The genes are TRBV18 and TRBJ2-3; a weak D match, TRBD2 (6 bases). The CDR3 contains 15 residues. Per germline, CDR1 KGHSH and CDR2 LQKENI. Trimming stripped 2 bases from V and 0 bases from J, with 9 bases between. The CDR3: CASSPVGGSTDTQYF. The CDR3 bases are TGTGCCAGCTCACCAGTGGGGGGAAGCACAGATACGCAGTATTTT.

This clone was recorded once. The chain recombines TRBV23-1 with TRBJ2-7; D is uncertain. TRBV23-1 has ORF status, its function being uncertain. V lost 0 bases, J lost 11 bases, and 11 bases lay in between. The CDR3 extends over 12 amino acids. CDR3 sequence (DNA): TGCGCCAGCAGTCAATCGATCAAGGTGAAGTACTTC. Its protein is CASSQSIKVKYF.

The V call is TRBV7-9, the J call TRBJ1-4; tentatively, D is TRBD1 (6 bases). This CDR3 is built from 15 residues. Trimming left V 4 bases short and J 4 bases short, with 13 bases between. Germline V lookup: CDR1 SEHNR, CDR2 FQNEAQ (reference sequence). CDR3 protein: CASSSGQIINEKLFF. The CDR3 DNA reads TGTGCCAGCAGCTCCGGACAGATAATTAATGAAAAACTGTTTTTT. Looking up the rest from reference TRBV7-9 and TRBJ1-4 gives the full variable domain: DTGVSQNPRHKITKRGQNVTFRCDPISEHNRLYWYRQTLGQGPEFLTYFQNEAQLEKSRLLSDRFSAERPKGSFSTLEIQRTEQGDSAMYLCASSSGQIINEKLFFGSGTQLSVL.

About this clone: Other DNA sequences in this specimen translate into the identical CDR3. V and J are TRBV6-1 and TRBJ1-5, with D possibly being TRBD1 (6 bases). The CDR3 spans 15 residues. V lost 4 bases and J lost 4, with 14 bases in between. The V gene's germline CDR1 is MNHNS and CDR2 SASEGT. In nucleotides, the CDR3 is TGTGCCAGCAGTGTCAGCGGACAGAATAATCAGCCCCAGCATTTT. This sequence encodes CASSVSGQNNQPQHF.

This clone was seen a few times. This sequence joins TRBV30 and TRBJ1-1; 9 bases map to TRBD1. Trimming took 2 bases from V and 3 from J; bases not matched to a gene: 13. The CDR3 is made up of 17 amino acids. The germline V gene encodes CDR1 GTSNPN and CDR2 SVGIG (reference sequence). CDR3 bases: TGTGCCTGGAGTTGGCCGGACAGGGGCGCGATATACACTGAAGCTTTCTTT. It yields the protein CAWSWPDRGAIYTEAFF.

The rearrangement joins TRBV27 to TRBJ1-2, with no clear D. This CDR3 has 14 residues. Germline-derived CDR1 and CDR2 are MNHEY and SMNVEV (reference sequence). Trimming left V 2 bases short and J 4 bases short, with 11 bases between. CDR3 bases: TGTGCCAGCAGTTTAAACGTAGTCTCCTATGGCTACACCTTC. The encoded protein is CASSLNVVSYGYTF.

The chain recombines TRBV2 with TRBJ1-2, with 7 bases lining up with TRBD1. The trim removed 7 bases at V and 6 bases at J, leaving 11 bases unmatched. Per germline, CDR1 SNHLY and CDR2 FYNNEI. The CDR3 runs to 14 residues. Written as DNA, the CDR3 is TGTGCCAGCAAGAGGTCAGGGGGTATCGATGGCTACACCTTC. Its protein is CASKRSGGIDGYTF.

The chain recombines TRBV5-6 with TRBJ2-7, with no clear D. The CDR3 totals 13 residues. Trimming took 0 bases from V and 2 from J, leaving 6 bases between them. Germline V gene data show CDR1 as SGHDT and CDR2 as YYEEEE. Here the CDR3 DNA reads TGTGCCAGCAGCTTGGAACAGCCCTACGAGCAGTACTTC. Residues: CASSLEQPYEQYF.

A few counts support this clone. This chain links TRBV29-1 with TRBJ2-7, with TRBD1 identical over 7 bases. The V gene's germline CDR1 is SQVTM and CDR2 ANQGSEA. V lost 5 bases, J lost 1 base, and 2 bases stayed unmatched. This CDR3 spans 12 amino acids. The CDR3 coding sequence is TGCAGCGTTACAGGGGAATCCTACGAGCAGTACTTC. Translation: CSVTGESYEQYF.

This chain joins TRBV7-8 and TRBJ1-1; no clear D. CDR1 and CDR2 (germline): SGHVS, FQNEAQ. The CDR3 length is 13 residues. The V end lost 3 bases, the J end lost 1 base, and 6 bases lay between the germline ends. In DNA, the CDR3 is TGTGCCAGCAGCTTTCGGGAGAACACTGAAGCTTTCTTT. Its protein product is CASSFRENTEAFF.

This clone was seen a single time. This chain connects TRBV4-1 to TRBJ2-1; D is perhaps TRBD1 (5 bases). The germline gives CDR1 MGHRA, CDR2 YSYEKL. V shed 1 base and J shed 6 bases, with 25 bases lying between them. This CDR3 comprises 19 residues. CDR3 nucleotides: TGCGCCAGCAGCCAAGCCCTCGACAGCCCTAAAGGTGCCCTCAATGAGCAGTTCTTC. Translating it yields CASSQALDSPKGALNEQFF.

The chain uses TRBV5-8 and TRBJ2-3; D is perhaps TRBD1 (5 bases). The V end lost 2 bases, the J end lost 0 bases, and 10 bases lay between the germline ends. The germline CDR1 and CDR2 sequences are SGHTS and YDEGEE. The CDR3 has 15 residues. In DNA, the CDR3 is TGTGCCAGCAGCTTAGGGGCCGCTAGCACAGATACGCAGTATTTT. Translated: CASSLGAASTDTQYF.

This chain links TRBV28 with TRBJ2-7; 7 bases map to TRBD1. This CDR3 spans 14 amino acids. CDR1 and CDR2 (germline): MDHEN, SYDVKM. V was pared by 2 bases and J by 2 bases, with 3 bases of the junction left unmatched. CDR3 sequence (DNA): TGTGCCAGCAGTTTAACCGGGACAGCCTACGAGCAGTACTTC. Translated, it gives CASSLTGTAYEQYF.

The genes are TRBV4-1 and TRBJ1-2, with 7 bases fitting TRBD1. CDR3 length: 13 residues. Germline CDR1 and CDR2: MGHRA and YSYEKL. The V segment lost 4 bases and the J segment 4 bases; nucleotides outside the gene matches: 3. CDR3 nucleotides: TGCGCCAGCAGCCGAGGGGGCAGCTATGGCTACACCTTC. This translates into CASSRGGSYGYTF.

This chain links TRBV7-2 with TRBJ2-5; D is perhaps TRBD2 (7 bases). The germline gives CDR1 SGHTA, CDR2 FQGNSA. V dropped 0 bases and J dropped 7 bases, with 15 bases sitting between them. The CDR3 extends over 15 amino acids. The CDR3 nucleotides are TGTGCCAGCAGCTTAGCGGGGGGGCGGGTCGGGACCCAGTACTTC. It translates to CASSLAGGRVGTQYF.

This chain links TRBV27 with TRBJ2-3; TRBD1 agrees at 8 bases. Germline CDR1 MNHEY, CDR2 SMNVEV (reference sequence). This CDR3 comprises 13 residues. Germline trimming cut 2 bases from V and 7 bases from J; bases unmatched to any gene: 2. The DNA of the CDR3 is TGTGCCAGCAGTTTACAGGGGGCGAATACGCAGTATTTT. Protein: CASSLQGANTQYF.

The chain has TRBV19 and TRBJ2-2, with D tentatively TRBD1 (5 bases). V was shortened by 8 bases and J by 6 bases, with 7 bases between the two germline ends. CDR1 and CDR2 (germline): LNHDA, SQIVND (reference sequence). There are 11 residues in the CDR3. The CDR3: CASSGPGELFF. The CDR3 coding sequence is TGTGCCAGTTCAGGGCCCGGGGAGCTGTTTTTT.